These 30 T cell receptor beta chains were all obtained from the same sample, sequenced in a study of blood T cell repertoires in COVID-19. Only in-frame clones appear in the TCRdb table, and some are missing; sequencing was by immunoSEQ multiplex PCR. The sample lists about 130,000 clones, roughly three quarters occurring once. The sequenced sample was peripheral blood. The receptors were sampled from an elderly man with acute or convalescent COVID-19.

The chain uses TRBV4-3 and TRBJ2-3, with TRBD2 matching over 7 bases. J gave up 0 bases and V 4 bases, and 4 bases lay outside the gene matches. Germline V gene lookup returns CDR1 LGHNA and CDR2 YSLEER. The CDR3 has 15 amino acids. Here the CDR3 DNA reads TGCGCCAGCAGCCCACGGGGGGTTAGCACAGATACGCAGTATTTT. Its protein product is CASSPRGVSTDTQYF.

J is TRBJ2-5 and V is TRBV6-2 or TRBV6-3; 11 bases map to TRBD2. The CDR3 consists of 17 residues. Germline CDR1 MNHEY, CDR2 SVGEGT. The V gene end was trimmed by 5 bases and the J gene end by 5 bases; junction bases not matched to a gene: 13. The CDR3, as DNA: TGTGCCAGCAGTCCGGGGACTAGCGGTACAGGAGGGGAGACCCAGTACTTC. Translating it yields CASSPGTSGTGGETQYF.

The chain links TRBV27 to TRBJ2-7; 11 bases are shared with TRBD1. V shed 5 bases, J shed 2 bases, and the junction held 8 bases outside the gene matches. The CDR3 length is 16 residues. Germline V gene lookup returns CDR1 MNHEY and CDR2 SMNVEV (reference sequence). The CDR3 coding sequence is TGTGCCAGCAGTCCACTGGACAGGGGGCTTACCTACGAGCAGTACTTC. Translation: CASSPLDRGLTYEQYF.

V gene TRBV7-7 combines with J gene TRBJ2-3; D is ambiguous. V gave up 5 bases and J gave up 5 bases, with 11 bases separating them. Germline V CDR1 and CDR2: SSHAT, FNYEAQ (reference sequence). The CDR3 has 13 residues. The CDR3, as DNA: TGTGCCAGCAGCCTTGGAGTGAGAGATACGCAGTATTTT. Its translation: CASSLGVRDTQYF.

Only a few counts were recorded for this clone. The chain uses TRBV3-1 (or the pseudogene TRBV3-2) and TRBJ2-1; the D gene is possibly TRBD1 (6 bases). Trimming cost V 6 bases and J 8 bases, with 17 bases left between them. The CDR3 has 14 amino acids. The germline gives CDR1 LGHDT, CDR2 YNNKEL (reference sequence). The CDR3 region is CASRQTARGHEQFF. Here the CDR3 DNA reads TGTGCCAGCAGGCAGACGGCCAGGGGACATGAGCAGTTCTTC.

The table lists this clone with a few counts. The chain employs TRBV5-1 and TRBJ2-7; TRBD2 is a possible D gene (6 bases). This CDR3 region has 15 residues. V shed 4 bases and J shed 0 bases, with 14 bases lying between them. CDR1 is SGHRS, CDR2 YFSETQ, per germline. In nucleotides, the CDR3 is TGCGCCAGCAGCCTTAGCGGCTCTAGCTCCTACGAGCAGTACTTC. It yields the protein CASSLSGSSSYEQYF. The full variable domain, with the rest looked up from reference TRBV5-1 and TRBJ2-7, is KAGVTQTPRYLIKTRGQQVTLSCSPISGHRSVSWYQQTPGQGLQFLFEYFSETQRNKGNFPGRFSGRQFSNSRSEMNVSTLELGDSALYLCASSLSGSSSYEQYFGPGTRLTVT.

For the CDR3, the DNA is TGCGCCAGCAGCTTACAGGGTCCCGGGGAGCTGTTTTTT. It translates to CASSLQGPGELFF. The chain carries TRBV5-1 and TRBJ2-2, with a weak D call TRBD1 (6 bases). The V and J ends lost 2 bases and 6 bases respectively, with 8 bases between them. Germline lookup yields CDR1 SGHRS and CDR2 YFSETQ. The CDR3 spans 13 residues.

This clone showed up just a few times. The CDR3 loop is CASSLTSGSGQYF. As DNA, the CDR3 is TGTGCCAGCAGCTTAACCTCTGGGAGCGGGCAGTACTTC. The rearrangement joins TRBV3-1 (or the pseudogene TRBV3-2) to TRBJ2-7; D might be TRBD2 (5 bases). Germline V gene data show CDR1 as LGHDT and CDR2 as YNNKEL (reference sequence). The CDR3 has 13 amino acids. With 5 bases removed from V and 9 bases from J, the gap between germline ends came to 17 bases.

Only a few counts were recorded for this clone. The chain links TRBV4-2 to TRBJ2-7; tentative D call: TRBD2 (5 bases). Trimming removed 2 bases from V and 3 bases from J, with 14 bases in between. CDR1 is LGHNA, CDR2 YNFKEQ, per germline. This CDR3 has 15 amino acids. CDR3 protein: CASSQTGPADYEQYF. Written as DNA, the CDR3 is TGTGCCAGCAGCCAAACGGGCCCAGCGGACTACGAGCAGTACTTC.

The rearrangement uses TRBV5-1 and TRBJ2-3, with a tentative D call TRBD2 (6 bases). V shed 4 bases and J shed 3 bases, with 15 bases lying between them. This CDR3 region has 15 residues. CDR1 and CDR2 (germline): SGHRS, YFSETQ. CDR3 sequence: CASSHPGEMTDTQYF. The CDR3 DNA sequence: TGCGCCAGCAGCCACCCGGGGGAGATGACAGATACGCAGTATTTT. Drawing the rest from reference TRBV5-1 and TRBJ2-3, the complete variable domain is KAGVTQTPRYLIKTRGQQVTLSCSPISGHRSVSWYQQTPGQGLQFLFEYFSETQRNKGNFPGRFSGRQFSNSRSEMNVSTLELGDSALYLCASSHPGEMTDTQYFGPGTRLTVL.

A few counts support this clone. The rearrangement links TRBV28 to TRBJ1-3, with D perhaps TRBD1 (5 bases). The CDR3 has 16 residues. V was cut by 5 bases and J by 8 bases, with 22 bases left in between. Germline V gives CDR1 MDHEN, CDR2 SYDVKM. The CDR3 here is CASSASTRGNRDTIYF. Written as DNA, the CDR3 is TGTGCCAGCAGTGCCTCCACCCGGGGGAATAGGGACACCATATATTTT.

This rearrangement joins TRBV3-1 (or the pseudogene TRBV3-2) to TRBJ1-4; no definite D call. V was trimmed by 2 bases and J by 5 bases, leaving 15 bases between them. The CDR3 spans 16 residues. Germline V gene data show CDR1 as LGHDT and CDR2 as YNNKEL (reference sequence). The CDR3 loop is CASSQNKRAENEKLFF. The CDR3 DNA follows: TGTGCCAGCAGCCAAAACAAGAGGGCAGAGAATGAAAAACTGTTTTTT.

This clone has at least ten counts. The chain links TRBV21-1 to TRBJ2-1; the listed D gene, TRBD2, was not tested against the DNA. TRBV21-1 is labeled a pseudogene. This CDR3 has 9 amino acids. The CDR3 DNA is TGTGCCACTAGCTCGGAGCAGTTCTTC. Translation gives CATSSEQFF.

Written as DNA, the CDR3 is TGTGCCAGCAGTTTATGGCTGGGGGCCAACGTCCTGACTTTC. The encoded protein is CASSLWLGANVLTF. This chain joins TRBV27 and TRBJ2-6; D gene uncertain. Germline loops: CDR1 MNHEY, CDR2 SMNVEV (reference sequence). This CDR3 region has 14 residues. V was trimmed by 1 base and J by 4 bases, leaving 5 bases between them.

The V gene is TRBV6-5, the J gene TRBJ2-1; the D is unclear. Germline-derived CDR1 and CDR2 are MNHEY and SVGAGI. Between the trimmed V and J ends, which lost 6 bases and 0 bases, there was a span of 12 bases. The CDR3 runs 15 residues. CDR3 nucleotides: TGTGCCAGCAGAGTCTTGGCAAGCTCCTACAATGAGCAGTTCTTC. Translated, it gives CASRVLASSYNEQFF.

The V and J genes are TRBV5-1 and TRBJ2-7; D is undetermined. This CDR3 contains 14 residues. Looked up from germline, CDR1 is SGHRS and CDR2 is YFSETQ. V lost 0 bases and J 3 bases, leaving 10 bases between the germline ends. CDR3 bases: TGCGCCAGCAGCTTGGCGCCAGCGAACTACGAGCAGTACTTC. This encodes CASSLAPANYEQYF. The entire variable domain, with the rest obtained from reference TRBV5-1 and TRBJ2-7, is as follows: KAGVTQTPRYLIKTRGQQVTLSCSPISGHRSVSWYQQTPGQGLQFLFEYFSETQRNKGNFPGRFSGRQFSNSRSEMNVSTLELGDSALYLCASSLAPANYEQYFGPGTRLTVT.

This clone was recorded a few times. V and J are TRBV4-3 and TRBJ2-3; TRBD2 matches 11 bases. CDR1 is LGHNA, CDR2 YSLEER, per germline. The V and J ends lost 0 bases and 6 bases, in that order; junction bases with no gene match: 8. This CDR3 is 17 amino acids long. CDR3 sequence (DNA): TGCGCCAGCAGCCAAGACGTGGCTAGCGGGGGGTTGGATACGCAGTATTTT. Translating gives CASSQDVASGGLDTQYF.

The chain combines TRBV2 with TRBJ2-5; maybe TRBD2 (5 bases). This CDR3 has 14 residues. Trimming pared 7 bases from V and 2 bases from J, leaving 14 bases between. Germline V lookup: CDR1 SNHLY, CDR2 FYNNEI. CDR3 sequence (DNA): TGTGCCAGCATTTCGGTTTCGGGGCAAGAGACCCAGTACTTC. It codes for CASISVSGQETQYF.

The rearrangement uses TRBV5-6 and TRBJ1-1; D call uncertain. The length of the CDR3 is 16 residues. V was trimmed by 2 bases and J by 0 bases, leaving 14 bases between them. Germline V CDR1 and CDR2: SGHDT, YYEEEE. The CDR3 coding sequence is TGTGCCAGCAGCTTCCAGTCAGGACTAATGAACACTGAAGCTTTCTTT. Amino acid sequence: CASSFQSGLMNTEAFF.

This rearrangement joins TRBV4-3 to TRBJ1-2; the D is unclear. V was cut by 4 bases and J by 5 bases, with 14 bases left in between. Germline V lookup: CDR1 LGHNA, CDR2 YSLEER. The CDR3 spans 14 residues. CDR3 amino acids: CASSPNVGVYGYTF. The DNA of the CDR3 is TGCGCCAGCAGCCCGAATGTCGGGGTTTATGGCTACACCTTC.

This chain links TRBV5-1 with TRBJ1-2; possible D gene TRBD1, 5 bases. The CDR3 sequence is 13 residues long. Germline loops: CDR1 SGHRS, CDR2 YFSETQ. Trimming stripped 1 base from V and 7 bases from J, with 11 bases between. The CDR3 sequence: CASSLMGGGGYTF. DNA for the CDR3: TGCGCCAGCAGCTTGATGGGGGGTGGTGGCTACACCTTC.

The V call is TRBV3-1 (or the pseudogene TRBV3-2), the J call TRBJ2-5, with D perhaps TRBD1 (5 bases). The germline V gene has CDR1 LGHDT and CDR2 YNNKEL (reference sequence). The length of the CDR3 is 16 residues. V was trimmed by 1 base and J by 1 base, leaving 13 bases between them. Here the CDR3 DNA reads TGTGCCAGCAGCCAAGGAGAGCAGGGTGGCCAAGAGACCCAGTACTTC. Amino acids: CASSQGEQGGQETQYF.

The chain is built from TRBV3-1 (or the pseudogene TRBV3-2) and TRBJ1-5; 9 positions agree with TRBD1. Germline lookup yields CDR1 LGHDT and CDR2 YNNKEL (reference sequence). J lost 4 bases, V lost 4 bases, and 2 bases had no gene match. The CDR3 sequence is 14 residues long. This chain's CDR3 is CASSRGTGNQPQHF. CDR3 sequence (DNA): TGTGCCAGCAGCCGAGGGACAGGGAATCAGCCCCAGCATTTT.

The rearrangement uses TRBV12-3 or TRBV12-4 and TRBJ2-2; D remains unclear. The CDR3 length is 13 residues. V lost 2 bases, J lost 5 bases, and 6 bases lay in between. CDR3 sequence reads: CASSLRVTGELFF. CDR3 nucleotide sequence: TGTGCCAGCAGTTTACGGGTAACCGGGGAGCTGTTTTTT.

CDR3 residues: CASRPGLNTEAFF. The CDR3 DNA sequence: TGTGCCAGCAGGCCAGGTCTCAACACTGAAGCTTTCTTT. V gene TRBV3-1 (or the pseudogene TRBV3-2) combines with J gene TRBJ1-1; unclear D gene. CDR3 length: 13 amino acids. Trimming pared 6 bases from V and 2 bases from J, leaving 10 bases between. Per germline, CDR1 LGHDT and CDR2 YNNKEL (reference sequence).

The chain joins TRBV7-6 to TRBJ2-5, with 11 bases identical to TRBD2. The CDR3 contains 16 residues. The germline V gene has CDR1 SGHVS and CDR2 FNYEAQ. J lost 2 bases, V lost 6 bases, and 8 bases had no gene match. The CDR3 region has the DNA TGTGCCAGCAGTTTGGGACTAGCGGCAAGTCAAGAGACCCAGTACTTC. Protein: CASSLGLAASQETQYF.

This chain connects TRBV2 to TRBJ2-4, with D maybe TRBD2 (6 bases). The germline V gene encodes CDR1 SNHLY and CDR2 FYNNEI. Trimming cost V 6 bases and J 0 bases, with 9 bases left between them. The CDR3 totals 14 residues. In DNA, the CDR3 is TGTGCCAGCAGGGAGGGATTAGCCAAAAACATTCAGTACTTC. This gives the protein CASREGLAKNIQYF.

This clone was detected only a few times. The chain carries TRBV2 and TRBJ2-5; 11 bases match TRBD2. V lost 4 bases and J lost 2; bases outside the gene matches: 0. This CDR3 region has 14 residues. The germline gives CDR1 SNHLY, CDR2 FYNNEI. The chain's CDR3 is CASSGLAGQETQYF. CDR3 coding DNA: TGTGCCAGCAGTGGACTAGCGGGGCAAGAGACCCAGTACTTC.

The chain employs TRBV27 and TRBJ2-7, with a weak D call TRBD1 (6 bases). The CDR3 sequence is 18 residues long. The V end was cut by 4 bases, the J end by 0 bases, with 22 bases between. Per germline, CDR1 MNHEY and CDR2 SMNVEV (reference sequence). Written as DNA, the CDR3 is TGTGCCAGCAGTTCAGGGCAGGGGCCCCAACTCCTCTCCTACGAGCAGTACTTC. Its translation: CASSSGQGPQLLSYEQYF.

The genes are TRBV2 and TRBJ1-1, with D tentatively TRBD1 (5 bases). In germline, CDR1 is SNHLY, CDR2 FYNNEI. V lost 4 bases and J 3 bases, leaving 9 bases between the germline ends. The CDR3 runs to 13 residues. The CDR3 is CASSVQGYTEAFF. The CDR3 DNA sequence: TGTGCCAGCAGTGTCCAGGGTTACACTGAAGCTTTCTTT.